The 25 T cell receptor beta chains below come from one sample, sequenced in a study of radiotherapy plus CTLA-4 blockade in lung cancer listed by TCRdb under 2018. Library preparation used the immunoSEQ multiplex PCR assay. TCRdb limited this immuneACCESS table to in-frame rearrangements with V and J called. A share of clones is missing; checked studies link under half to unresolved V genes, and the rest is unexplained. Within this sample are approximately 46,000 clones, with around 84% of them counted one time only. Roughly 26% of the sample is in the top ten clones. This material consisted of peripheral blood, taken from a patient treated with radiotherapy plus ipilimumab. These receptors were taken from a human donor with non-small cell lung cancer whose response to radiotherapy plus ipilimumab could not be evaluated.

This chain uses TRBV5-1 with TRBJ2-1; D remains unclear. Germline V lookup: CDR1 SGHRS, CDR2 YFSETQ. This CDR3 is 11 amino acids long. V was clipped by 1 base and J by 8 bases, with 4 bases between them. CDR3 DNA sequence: TGCGCCAGCAGCTTGTCGGATGAGCAGTTCTTC. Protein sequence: CASSLSDEQFF.

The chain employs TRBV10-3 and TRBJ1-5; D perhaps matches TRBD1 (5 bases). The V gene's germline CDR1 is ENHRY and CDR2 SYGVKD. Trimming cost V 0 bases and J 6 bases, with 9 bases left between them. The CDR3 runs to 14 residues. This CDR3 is CAISESGGVQPQHF. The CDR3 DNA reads TGTGCCATCAGTGAGTCCGGGGGTGTTCAGCCCCAGCATTTT.

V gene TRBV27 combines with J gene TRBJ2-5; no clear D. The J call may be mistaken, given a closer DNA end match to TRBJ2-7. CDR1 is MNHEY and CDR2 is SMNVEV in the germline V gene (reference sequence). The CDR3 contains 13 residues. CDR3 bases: TGTGCCAGCAGTTTATCTGGTTCCTACGAGCAGTACTTC. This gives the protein CASSLSGSYEQYF.

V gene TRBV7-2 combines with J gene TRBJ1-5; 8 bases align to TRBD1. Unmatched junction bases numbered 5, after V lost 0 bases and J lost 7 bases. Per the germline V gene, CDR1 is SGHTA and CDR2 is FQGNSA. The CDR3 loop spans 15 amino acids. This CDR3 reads CASSLAQGAGQPQHF. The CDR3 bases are TGTGCCAGCAGCTTAGCGCAGGGGGCCGGGCAGCCCCAGCATTTT.

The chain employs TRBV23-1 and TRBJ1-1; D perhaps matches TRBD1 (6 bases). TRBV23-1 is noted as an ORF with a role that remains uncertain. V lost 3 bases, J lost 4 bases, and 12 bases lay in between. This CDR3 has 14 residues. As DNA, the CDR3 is TGCGCCAGCAGTCACCGAATCAGGGGCACTGAAGCTTTCTTT. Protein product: CASSHRIRGTEAFF.

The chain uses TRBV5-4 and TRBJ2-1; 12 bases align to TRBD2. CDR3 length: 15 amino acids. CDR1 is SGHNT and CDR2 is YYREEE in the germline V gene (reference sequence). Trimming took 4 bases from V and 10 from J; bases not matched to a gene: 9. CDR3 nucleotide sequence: TGTGCCAGCAGCGAGTCTAGCGGGAGGGCCAGCGAGCAGTTCTTC. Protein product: CASSESSGRASEQFF.

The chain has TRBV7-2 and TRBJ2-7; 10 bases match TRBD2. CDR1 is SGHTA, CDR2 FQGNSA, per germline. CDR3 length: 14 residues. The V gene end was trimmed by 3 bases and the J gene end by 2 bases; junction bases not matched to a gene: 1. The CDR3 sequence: CASSFGLAAYEQYF. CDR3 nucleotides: TGTGCCAGCAGCTTCGGACTAGCGGCCTACGAGCAGTACTTC.

CDR3 DNA: TGTGCCAGCAGCCCTCCCGGGACAGGGTTCTATGGCTACACCTTC. This codes for CASSPPGTGFYGYTF. The rearrangement uses TRBV28 and TRBJ1-2, with 9 bases fitting TRBD1. CDR3 size: 15 residues. Germline V gene sequence: CDR1 MDHEN, CDR2 SYDVKM. J was trimmed by 4 bases and V by 6 bases; bases with no gene match: 9.

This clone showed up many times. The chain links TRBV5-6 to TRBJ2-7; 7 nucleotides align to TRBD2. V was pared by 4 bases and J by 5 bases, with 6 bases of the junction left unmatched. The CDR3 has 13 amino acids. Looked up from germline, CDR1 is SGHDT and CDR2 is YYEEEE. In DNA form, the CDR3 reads TGTGCCAGCAGCGTAGTGGGGGGGGACGAGCAGTACTTC. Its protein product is CASSVVGGDEQYF.

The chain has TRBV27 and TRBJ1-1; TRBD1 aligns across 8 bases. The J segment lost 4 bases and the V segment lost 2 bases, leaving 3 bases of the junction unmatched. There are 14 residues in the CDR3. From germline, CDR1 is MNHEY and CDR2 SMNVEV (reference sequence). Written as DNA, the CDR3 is TGTGCCAGCAGTTTACAGGGGGCCTTCACTGAAGCTTTCTTT. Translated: CASSLQGAFTEAFF.

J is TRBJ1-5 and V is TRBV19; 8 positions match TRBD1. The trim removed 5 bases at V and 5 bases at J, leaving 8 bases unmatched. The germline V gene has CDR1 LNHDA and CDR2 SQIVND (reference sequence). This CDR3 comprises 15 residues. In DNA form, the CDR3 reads TGTGCCAGTAGTCTACGGACAGGGTATCATCAGCCCCAGCATTTT. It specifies CASSLRTGYHQPQHF.

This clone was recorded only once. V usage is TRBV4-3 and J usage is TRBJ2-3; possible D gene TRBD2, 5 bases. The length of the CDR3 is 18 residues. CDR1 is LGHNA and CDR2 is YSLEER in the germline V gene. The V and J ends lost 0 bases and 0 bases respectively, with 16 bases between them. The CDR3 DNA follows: TGCGCCAGCAGCCAAGATCCGGGTCTGGGCGGGAGCACAGATACGCAGTATTTT. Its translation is CASSQDPGLGGSTDTQYF.

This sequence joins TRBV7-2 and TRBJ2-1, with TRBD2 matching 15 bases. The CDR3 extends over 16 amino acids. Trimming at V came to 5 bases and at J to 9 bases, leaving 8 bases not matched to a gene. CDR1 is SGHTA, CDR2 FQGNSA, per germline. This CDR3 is CASSRMGLAGGSEQFF. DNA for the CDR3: TGTGCCAGCAGCCGTATGGGACTAGCGGGAGGTAGTGAGCAGTTCTTC.

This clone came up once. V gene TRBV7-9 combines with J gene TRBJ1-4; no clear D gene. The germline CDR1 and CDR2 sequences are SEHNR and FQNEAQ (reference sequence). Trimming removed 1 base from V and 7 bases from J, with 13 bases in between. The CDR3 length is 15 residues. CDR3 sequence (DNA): TGTGCCAGCAGCTTAGTCGGGAGCTGGGGTGAAAAACTGTTTTTT. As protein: CASSLVGSWGEKLFF.

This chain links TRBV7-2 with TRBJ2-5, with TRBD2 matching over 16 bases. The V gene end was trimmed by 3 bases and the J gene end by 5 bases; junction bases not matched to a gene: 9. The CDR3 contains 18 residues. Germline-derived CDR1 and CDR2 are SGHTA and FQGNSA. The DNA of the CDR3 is TGTGCCAGCAGCTTGGGGACTAGCGGGAGGGCCCCGGTGGAGACCCAGTACTTC. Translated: CASSLGTSGRAPVETQYF.

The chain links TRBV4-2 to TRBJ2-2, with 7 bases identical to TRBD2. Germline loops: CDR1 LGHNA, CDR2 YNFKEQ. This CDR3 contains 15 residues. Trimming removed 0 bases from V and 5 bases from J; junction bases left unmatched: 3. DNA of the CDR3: TGTGCCAGCAGCCAAGATAGGCGGGAGACCGGGGAGCTGTTTTTT. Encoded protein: CASSQDRRETGELFF.

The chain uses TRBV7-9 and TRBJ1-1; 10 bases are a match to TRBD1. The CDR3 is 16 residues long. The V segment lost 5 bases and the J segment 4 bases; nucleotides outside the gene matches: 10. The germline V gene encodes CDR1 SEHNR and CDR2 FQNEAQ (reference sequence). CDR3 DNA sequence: TGTGCCAGCAGCACCTGGACAGGGGGTTTGATCACTGAAGCTTTCTTT. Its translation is CASSTWTGGLITEAFF.

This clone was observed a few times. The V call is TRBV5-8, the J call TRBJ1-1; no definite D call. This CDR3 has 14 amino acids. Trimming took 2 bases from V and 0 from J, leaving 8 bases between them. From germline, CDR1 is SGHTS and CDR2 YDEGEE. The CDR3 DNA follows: TGTGCCAGCAGCTTTACCAGAATGAACACTGAAGCTTTCTTT. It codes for CASSFTRMNTEAFF.

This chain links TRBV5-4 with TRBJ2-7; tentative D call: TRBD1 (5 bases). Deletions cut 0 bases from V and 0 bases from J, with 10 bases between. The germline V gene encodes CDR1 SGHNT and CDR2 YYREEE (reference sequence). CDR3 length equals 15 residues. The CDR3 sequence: CASSLVRGFSYEQYF. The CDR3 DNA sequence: TGTGCCAGCAGCTTGGTAAGGGGTTTCTCCTACGAGCAGTACTTC.

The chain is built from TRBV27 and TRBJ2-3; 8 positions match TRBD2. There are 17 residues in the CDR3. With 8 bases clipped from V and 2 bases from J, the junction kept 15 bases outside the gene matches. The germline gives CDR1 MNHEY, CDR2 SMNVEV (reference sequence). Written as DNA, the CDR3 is TGTGCCAGCGCCATTAGTAGGGCTAGCGGGCTCACAGATACGCAGTATTTT. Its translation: CASAISRASGLTDTQYF.

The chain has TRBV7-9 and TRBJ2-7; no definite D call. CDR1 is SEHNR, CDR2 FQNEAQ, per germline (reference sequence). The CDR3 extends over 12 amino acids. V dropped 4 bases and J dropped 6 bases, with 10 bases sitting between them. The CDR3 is CASSSPSGEQYF. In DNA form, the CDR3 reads TGTGCCAGCAGCTCACCATCGGGCGAGCAGTACTTC.

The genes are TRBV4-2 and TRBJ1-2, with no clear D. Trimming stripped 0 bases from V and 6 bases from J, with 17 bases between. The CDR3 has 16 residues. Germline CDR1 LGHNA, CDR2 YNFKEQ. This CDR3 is CASSQEERLLVDGYTF. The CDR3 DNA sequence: TGTGCCAGCAGCCAAGAAGAGCGACTCCTAGTCGATGGCTACACCTTC.

DNA of the CDR3: TGTGCCAGCAGCTTGCGACAGGGGGTCGTATCCTACGAGCAGTACTTC. It is translated as CASSLRQGVVSYEQYF. The rearrangement links TRBV5-6 to TRBJ2-7; 9 bases are a match to TRBD1. Germline V gene sequence: CDR1 SGHDT, CDR2 YYEEEE. The CDR3 covers 16 residues. Trimming cost V 1 base and J 1 base; bases outside gene matches: 6.

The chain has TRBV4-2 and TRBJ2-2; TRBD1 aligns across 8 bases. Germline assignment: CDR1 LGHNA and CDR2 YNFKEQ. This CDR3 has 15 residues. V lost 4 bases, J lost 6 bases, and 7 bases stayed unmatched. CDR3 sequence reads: CASSRGQGASGELFF. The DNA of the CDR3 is TGTGCCAGCAGCCGAGGGCAGGGGGCCTCCGGGGAGCTGTTTTTT.

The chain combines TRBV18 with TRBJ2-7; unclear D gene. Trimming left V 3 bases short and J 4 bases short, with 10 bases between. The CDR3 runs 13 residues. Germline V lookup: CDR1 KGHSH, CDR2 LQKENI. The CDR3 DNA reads TGTGCCAGCTCACCGGCCCACGGGTACGAGCAGTACTTC. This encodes CASSPAHGYEQYF.